A few counts support the clone carrying this TCR beta chain. The record originates from a study of T cells after yellow fever vaccination. TCRdb called the 5' RACE reads again in MiXCR, with one record for every CDR3 protein. Counted here are 250,000 to 300,000 distinct CDR3 sequences, 13% occurring once; the ten biggest clones make up 0.4% to 0.55%. CDR1 SGHTA and CDR2 FQGTGA come from the germline V gene. The CDR3 extends over 16 amino acids. Trimming removed 5 bases from V and 3 bases from J; junction bases left unmatched: 8. The chain recombines TRBV7-3 with TRBJ2-2; 8 nucleotides agree with TRBD2. The TCR sequence derives from a man aged 30-40 years who received the YFV17D yellow fever vaccine. The sequences come from CD4+ T cells sorted from PBMCs, collected 45 days after the yellow fever booster vaccination. The CDR3, as DNA: TGTGCCAGCAGCCCCCTAAGAGCGGGAGACACCGGGGAGCTGTTTTTT. This encodes CASSPLRAGDTGELFF.